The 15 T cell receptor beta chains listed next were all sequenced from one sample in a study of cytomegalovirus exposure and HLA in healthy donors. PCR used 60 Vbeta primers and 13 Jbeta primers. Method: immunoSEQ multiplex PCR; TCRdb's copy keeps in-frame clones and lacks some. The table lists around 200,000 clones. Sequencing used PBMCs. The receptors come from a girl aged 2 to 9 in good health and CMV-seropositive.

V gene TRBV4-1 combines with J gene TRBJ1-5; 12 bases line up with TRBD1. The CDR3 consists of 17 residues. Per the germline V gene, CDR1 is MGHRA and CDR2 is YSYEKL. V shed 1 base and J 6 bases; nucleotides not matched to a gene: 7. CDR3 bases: TGCGCCAGCAGCCAAGCCTGGGGACAGGGGGCAAGTCAGCCCCAGCATTTT. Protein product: CASSQAWGQGASQPQHF.

The CDR3 nucleotides are TGCGCCAGCAGCCCCGGACAGGGAGTTGAAAAACTGTTTTTT. It yields the protein CASSPGQGVEKLFF. The chain combines TRBV5-1 with TRBJ1-4, with 8 bases matching TRBD1. CDR3 length: 14 amino acids. Germline V CDR1 and CDR2: SGHRS, YFSETQ. Germline trimming cut 4 bases from V and 7 bases from J; bases unmatched to any gene: 6.

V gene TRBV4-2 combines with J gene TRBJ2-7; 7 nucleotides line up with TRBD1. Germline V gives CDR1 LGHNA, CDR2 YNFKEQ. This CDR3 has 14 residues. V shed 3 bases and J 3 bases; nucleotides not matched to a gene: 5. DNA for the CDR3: TGTGCCAGCAGCCAGTCGGCAGGGGGCTACGAGCAGTACTTC. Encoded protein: CASSQSAGGYEQYF.

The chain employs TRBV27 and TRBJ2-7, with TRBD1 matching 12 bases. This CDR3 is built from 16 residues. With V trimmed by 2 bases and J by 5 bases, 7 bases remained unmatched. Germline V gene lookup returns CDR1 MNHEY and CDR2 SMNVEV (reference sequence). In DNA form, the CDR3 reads TGTGCCAGCAGTTTAACGTGGGACAGGGGGCGGGACGAGCAGTACTTC. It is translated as CASSLTWDRGRDEQYF.

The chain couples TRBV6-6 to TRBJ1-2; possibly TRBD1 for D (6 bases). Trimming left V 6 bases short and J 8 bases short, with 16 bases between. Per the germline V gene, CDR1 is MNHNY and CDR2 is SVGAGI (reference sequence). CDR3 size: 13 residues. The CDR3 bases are TGTGCCAGCAGCCCCAACAGGGATCGCGGCTACACCTTC. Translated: CASSPNRDRGYTF.

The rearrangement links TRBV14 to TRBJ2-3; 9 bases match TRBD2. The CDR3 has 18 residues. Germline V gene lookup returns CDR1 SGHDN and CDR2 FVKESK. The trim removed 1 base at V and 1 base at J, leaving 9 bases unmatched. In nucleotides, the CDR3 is TGTGCCAGCAGCCAAGGCGGGGGACTAGCTGGGGGCACAGATACGCAGTATTTT. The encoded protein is CASSQGGGLAGGTDTQYF.

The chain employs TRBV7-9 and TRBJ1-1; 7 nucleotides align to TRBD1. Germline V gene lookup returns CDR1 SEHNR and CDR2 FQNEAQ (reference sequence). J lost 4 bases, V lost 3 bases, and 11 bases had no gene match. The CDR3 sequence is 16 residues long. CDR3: CASSFRGADWGTEAFF. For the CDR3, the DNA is TGTGCCAGCAGCTTCAGGGGGGCGGATTGGGGCACTGAAGCTTTCTTT.

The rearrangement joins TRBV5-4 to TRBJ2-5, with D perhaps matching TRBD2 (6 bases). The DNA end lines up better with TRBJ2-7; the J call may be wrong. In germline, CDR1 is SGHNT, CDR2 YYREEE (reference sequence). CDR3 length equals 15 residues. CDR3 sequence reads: CASSLGSGNVYEQYF. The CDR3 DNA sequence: TGTGCCAGCAGCTTGGGTAGCGGTAATGTCTACGAGCAGTACTTC.

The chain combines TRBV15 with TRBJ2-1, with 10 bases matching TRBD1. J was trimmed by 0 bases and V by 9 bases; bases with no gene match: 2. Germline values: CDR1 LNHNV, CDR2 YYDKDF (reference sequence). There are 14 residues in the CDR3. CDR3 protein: CATRDRGSYNEQFF. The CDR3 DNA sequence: TGTGCCACGAGGGACAGGGGCTCCTACAATGAGCAGTTCTTC.

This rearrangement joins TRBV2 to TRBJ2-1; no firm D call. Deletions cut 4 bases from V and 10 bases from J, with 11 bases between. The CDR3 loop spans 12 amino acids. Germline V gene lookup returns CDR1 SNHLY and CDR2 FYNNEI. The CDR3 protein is CASSGASPEQFF. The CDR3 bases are TGTGCCAGCAGTGGAGCGTCCCCGGAGCAGTTCTTC.

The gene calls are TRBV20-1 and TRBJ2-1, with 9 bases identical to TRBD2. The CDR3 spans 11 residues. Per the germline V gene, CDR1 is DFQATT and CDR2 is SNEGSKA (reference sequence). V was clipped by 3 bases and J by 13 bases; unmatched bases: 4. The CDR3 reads CSASSGSPQFF. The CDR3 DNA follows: TGCAGTGCTAGTAGCGGGAGTCCACAGTTCTTC.

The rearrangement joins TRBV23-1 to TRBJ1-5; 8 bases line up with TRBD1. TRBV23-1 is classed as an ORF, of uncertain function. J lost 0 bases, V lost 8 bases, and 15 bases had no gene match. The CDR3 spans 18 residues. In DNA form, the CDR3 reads TGCGCCAGCGTTAGACAGGGGTTCCCGAAATATAGCAATCAGCCCCAGCATTTT. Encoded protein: CASVRQGFPKYSNQPQHF.

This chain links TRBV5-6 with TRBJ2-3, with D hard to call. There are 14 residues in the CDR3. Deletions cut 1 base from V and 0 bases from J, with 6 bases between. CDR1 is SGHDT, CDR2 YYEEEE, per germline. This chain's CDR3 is CASSLTASTDTQYF. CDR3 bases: TGTGCCAGCAGCTTGACAGCTAGCACAGATACGCAGTATTTT.

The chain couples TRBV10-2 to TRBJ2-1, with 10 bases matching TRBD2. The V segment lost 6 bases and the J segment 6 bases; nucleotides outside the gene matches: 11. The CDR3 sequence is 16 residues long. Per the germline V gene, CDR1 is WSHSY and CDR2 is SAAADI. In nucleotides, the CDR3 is TGCGCCAGCAGCTCCGGCTTGCTAGCGGGGGTCAATGAGCAGTTCTTC. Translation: CASSSGLLAGVNEQFF.

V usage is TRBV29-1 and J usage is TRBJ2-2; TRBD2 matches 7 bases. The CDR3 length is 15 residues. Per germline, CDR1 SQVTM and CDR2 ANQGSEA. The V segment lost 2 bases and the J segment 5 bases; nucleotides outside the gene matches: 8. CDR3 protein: CSVELVGGPTGELFF. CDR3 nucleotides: TGCAGCGTTGAACTCGTGGGAGGGCCGACCGGGGAGCTGTTTTTT.